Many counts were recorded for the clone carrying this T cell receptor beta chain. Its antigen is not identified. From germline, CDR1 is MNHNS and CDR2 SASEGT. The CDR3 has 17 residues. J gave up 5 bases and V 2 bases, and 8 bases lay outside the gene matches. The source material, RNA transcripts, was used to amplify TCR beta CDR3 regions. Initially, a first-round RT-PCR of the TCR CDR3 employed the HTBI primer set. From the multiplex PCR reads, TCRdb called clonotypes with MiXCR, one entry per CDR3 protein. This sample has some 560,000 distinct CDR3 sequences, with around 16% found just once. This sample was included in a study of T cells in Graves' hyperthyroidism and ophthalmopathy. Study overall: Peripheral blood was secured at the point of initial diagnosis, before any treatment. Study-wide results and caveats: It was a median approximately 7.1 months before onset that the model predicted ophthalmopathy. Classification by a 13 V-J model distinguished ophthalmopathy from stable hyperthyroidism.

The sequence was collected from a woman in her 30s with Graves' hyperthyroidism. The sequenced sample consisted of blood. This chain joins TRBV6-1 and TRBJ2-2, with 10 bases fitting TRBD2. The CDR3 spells CASSEIRLAGVTGELFF. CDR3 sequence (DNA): TGTGCCAGCAGTGAAATACGGCTAGCGGGAGTAACCGGGGAGCTGTTTTTT.